These 14 T cell receptor beta chains came from one sample sequenced in a study of T cell repertoires in cytomegalovirus infection. One entry per CDR3 protein, called by TCRdb with MiXCR from the reads. The sample lists 500,000 or so distinct CDR3 sequences, about 15% seen once, with 20% to 30% in the top ten. The specimen sequenced was CD8+ T cells from PBMCs. These receptors were taken from a human donor in good health (CMV status not recorded). Some clones in this sample may be carry-over from other donors' samples.

In its sample, this clonotype was seen many times. This chain uses TRBV12-3 or TRBV12-4 with TRBJ2-3; tentatively, D is TRBD1 (5 bases). The CDR3 length is 12 residues. The V gene lost 3 bases and the J gene lost 5 bases, with 6 bases spanning the gap. CDR3 bases: TGTGCCAGCAGTTTCAGGGAAGATACGCAGTATTTT. This encodes CASSFREDTQYF.

This clonotype was recorded at least ten times. The chain employs TRBV7-9 and TRBJ2-7; D remains unclear. V gave up 4 bases and J gave up 2 bases, with 6 bases separating them. The CDR3 is 12 residues long. CDR1 is SEHNR, CDR2 FQNEAQ, per germline (reference sequence). For the CDR3, the DNA is TGTGCCAGCAGCTCCTACCCCTACGAGCAGTACTTC. Encoded protein: CASSSYPYEQYF.

This clonotype was observed many times. The chain couples TRBV28 to TRBJ1-1; weak D call: TRBD1 (5 bases). The CDR3 has 15 residues. CDR1 is MDHEN, CDR2 SYDVKM, per germline. The V gene lost 6 bases and the J gene lost 4 bases, with 18 bases spanning the gap. CDR3 nucleotide sequence: TGTGCCAGCAGCCCTACCCTTGGGGGGAGCACTGAAGCTTTCTTT. Amino acid sequence: CASSPTLGGSTEAFF.

The chain employs TRBV7-2 and TRBJ2-1; 7 bases are a match to TRBD2. The germline V gene has CDR1 SGHTA and CDR2 FQGNSA. The CDR3 spans 16 residues. Trimming removed 3 bases from V and 4 bases from J; junction bases left unmatched: 9. The CDR3 nucleotides are TGTGCCAGCAGCTTGCTAGAGGGAGCGGGGTACAATGAGCAGTTCTTC. Its protein product is CASSLLEGAGYNEQFF.

The sample holds many counts of this clonotype. This chain connects TRBV7-9 to TRBJ2-5, with D perhaps TRBD2 (6 bases). Trimming took off 4 bases at V and 5 bases at J, with 14 bases between the two ends. Germline V gives CDR1 SEHNR, CDR2 FQNEAQ (reference sequence). This CDR3 is built from 14 residues. The CDR3 reads CASSSGGSGETQYF. CDR3 DNA: TGTGCCAGCAGCTCCGGGGGTAGCGGCGAGACCCAGTACTTC.

The chain joins TRBV6-6 to TRBJ2-7; 8 bases agree with TRBD2. Germline CDR1 and CDR2: MNHNY and SVGAGI (reference sequence). Germline trimming cut 4 bases from V and 5 bases from J; bases unmatched to any gene: 13. CDR3 length equals 16 residues. CDR3 DNA: TGTGCCAGCAGTTCTAAAACCGGACTAGCCCGGGACGAGCAGTACTTC. Amino acids: CASSSKTGLARDEQYF.

The chain recombines TRBV28 with TRBJ1-2; D gene unclear. The CDR3 is 15 residues long. Germline V CDR1 and CDR2: MDHEN, SYDVKM. V was trimmed by 2 bases and J by 1 base, leaving 11 bases between them. This CDR3 reads CASSLGGPDNYGYTF. CDR3 nucleotides: TGTGCCAGCAGTTTAGGTGGCCCAGATAACTATGGCTACACCTTC.

The rearrangement uses TRBV19 and TRBJ2-7; TRBD1 is a possible D gene (6 bases). This CDR3 spans 13 amino acids. The V end lost 2 bases, the J end lost 3 bases, and 8 bases lay between the germline ends. Germline V gene sequence: CDR1 LNHDA, CDR2 SQIVND (reference sequence). In nucleotides, the CDR3 is TGTGCCAGTAGTATAAGGGACAACTACGAGCAGTACTTC. Protein product: CASSIRDNYEQYF.

V and J are TRBV3-1 and TRBJ1-1, with D perhaps TRBD1 (6 bases). The CDR3 sequence is 18 residues long. With 7 bases removed from V and 0 bases from J, the gap between germline ends came to 24 bases. Germline V gene sequence: CDR1 LGHDT, CDR2 YNNKEL (reference sequence). Here the CDR3 DNA reads TGTGCCAGCATCCCCCTCCCTCGACAGGCTTACTTGAACACTGAAGCTTTCTTT. It yields the protein CASIPLPRQAYLNTEAFF. The full variable domain, its missing parts supplied by reference TRBV3-1 and TRBJ1-1, is DTAVSQTPKYLVTQMGNDKSIKCEQNLGHDTMYWYKQDSKKFLKIMFSYNNKELIINETVPNRFSPKSPDKAHLNLHINSLELGDSAVYFCASIPLPRQAYLNTEAFFGQGTRLTVV.

This clonotype occurred a few times. The chain employs TRBV20-1 and TRBJ2-7; 7 bases line up with TRBD1. Germline CDR1 and CDR2: DFQATT and SNEGSKA (reference sequence). With V trimmed by 0 bases and J by 0 bases, 5 bases remained unmatched. This CDR3 region has 15 residues. The CDR3 sequence: CSAREQGQNSYEQYF. CDR3 coding DNA: TGCAGTGCTAGAGAACAGGGACAGAACTCCTACGAGCAGTACTTC.

This clonotype occurred a few times. The genes are TRBV11-1 and TRBJ1-6; D might be TRBD1 (5 bases). The germline V gene has CDR1 SGHAT and CDR2 FQDESV (reference sequence). The germline V and J ends were trimmed by 10 bases and 14 bases, with 15 bases remaining between them. CDR3 length: 11 residues. CDR3 protein: CAIQQGSTLHF. As DNA, the CDR3 is TGTGCCATCCAGCAGGGCAGCACCCTCCACTTT.

J is TRBJ2-5 and V is TRBV29-1; 10 bases match TRBD1. The trim removed 4 bases at V and 7 bases at J, leaving 21 bases unmatched. The CDR3 runs to 18 residues. CDR1 and CDR2 from the germline V gene are SQVTM and ANQGSEA. The CDR3 bases are TGCAGCGTTGTTTTGCAGGATCTTGGGACAGGGGCCTGGGGGACCCAGTACTTC. This encodes CSVVLQDLGTGAWGTQYF.

Many counts were recorded for this clonotype. This rearrangement joins TRBV27 to TRBJ2-7; maybe TRBD1 (6 bases). V gave up 6 bases and J gave up 0 bases, with 15 bases separating them. The CDR3 totals 15 residues. CDR1 and CDR2 (germline): MNHEY, SMNVEV (reference sequence). CDR3 DNA sequence: TGTGCCAGCAGCTTACAGGGACATATCTCCTACGAGCAGTACTTC. Protein: CASSLQGHISYEQYF.

This clonotype appeared many times. The chain couples TRBV25-1 to TRBJ2-3; TRBD1 matches 9 bases. V lost 3 bases and J lost 4; bases outside the gene matches: 2. This CDR3 has 14 amino acids. Germline CDR1 reads MGHDK; CDR2 reads SYGVNS. The DNA of the CDR3 is TGTGCCAGCAGTGAGGGACAGGGCTCAGATACGCAGTATTTT. This sequence encodes CASSEGQGSDTQYF.